The 13 T cell receptor beta chains in this list originate from one sample, sequenced in a study of T-cell reconstitution after alpha-beta-depleted transplantation in children. Unique molecular identifiers tagged the TCRbeta library. TCRdb re-derived calls from the PCR reads in MiXCR, one entry per CDR3 protein. The sample yields about 400,000 distinct CDR3 sequences, around 16% seen once. The specimen comprised PBMCs, mostly from graft donor cells, sampled 360 days after TCRalphabeta/CD19-depleted stem cell transplant. The receptors originated from a boy younger than two who had a stem cell transplant for Wiskott-Aldrich syndrome, so the T cells may come from the graft donor.

This clonotype appeared a few times. This rearrangement joins TRBV20-1 to TRBJ2-5; 11 bases line up with TRBD2. Germline V gives CDR1 DFQATT, CDR2 SNEGSKA (reference sequence). The CDR3 consists of 18 residues. Losses at the gene ends were 1 base for V and 3 bases for J; bases not matched to a gene: 13. CDR3: CSARGSPSGGSGEETQYF. The CDR3 DNA reads as TGCAGTGCTAGAGGTTCGCCTAGCGGGGGGTCGGGGGAAGAGACCCAGTACTTC.

V gene TRBV12-3 or TRBV12-4 combines with J gene TRBJ2-7; the match to TRBD1 covers 9 bases. This CDR3 has 14 amino acids. V lost 2 bases to trimming and J lost 4 bases; unmatched junction nucleotides: 3. The CDR3: CASSLMDRGYEQYF. CDR3 nucleotide sequence: TGTGCCAGCAGTTTAATGGACAGGGGATACGAGCAGTACTTC.

This clonotype was picked up a small number of times. V gene TRBV5-1 combines with J gene TRBJ2-5; D not certain. V lost 0 bases, J lost 1 base, and 10 bases lay in between. The germline CDR1 and CDR2 sequences are SGHRS and YFSETQ. The CDR3 sequence is 15 residues long. CDR3 in DNA: TGCGCCAGCAGCTTGGCTCGGCAGGTCCAAGAGACCCAGTACTTC. This translates into CASSLARQVQETQYF.

The chain combines TRBV5-5 with TRBJ2-2; D not resolved. The CDR3 loop spans 14 amino acids. With 4 bases removed from V and 0 bases from J, the gap between germline ends came to 7 bases. Germline values: CDR1 SGHKS, CDR2 YYEKEE (reference sequence). CDR3 in DNA: TGTGCCAGCAGCGGTGGGGCGAACACCGGGGAGCTGTTTTTT. Encoded protein: CASSGGANTGELFF.

The chain links TRBV4-3 to TRBJ2-2, with D tentatively TRBD2 (5 bases). The CDR3 spans 15 residues. The V and J ends lost 2 bases and 6 bases respectively, with 13 bases between them. Germline V gene sequence: CDR1 LGHNA, CDR2 YSLEER. The CDR3 spells CASSQSLEYAGELFF. The CDR3 DNA is TGCGCCAGCAGCCAATCACTAGAATACGCCGGGGAGCTGTTTTTT.

This clonotype was counted at least ten times. The chain is built from TRBV4-1 and TRBJ2-7, with 14 bases lining up with TRBD2. The germline V gene has CDR1 MGHRA and CDR2 YSYEKL. This CDR3 has 16 amino acids. The trim removed 4 bases at V and 4 bases at J, leaving 6 bases unmatched. The CDR3 reads CASSPRLAGGAYEQYF. CDR3 DNA: TGCGCCAGCAGCCCCAGACTAGCGGGGGGGGCTTACGAGCAGTACTTC.

The chain recombines TRBV29-1 with TRBJ2-5, with D perhaps TRBD1 (6 bases). The CDR3 runs to 17 residues. The ends were cut back, 4 bases at V and 1 base at J, with 22 bases in the middle. Germline V gives CDR1 SQVTM, CDR2 ANQGSEA. This chain's CDR3 is CSVGGSKSRDTQETQYF. CDR3 sequence (DNA): TGCAGCGTTGGAGGGTCAAAATCACGGGACACCCAAGAGACCCAGTACTTC.

This clonotype was counted between two and nine times. The chain is built from TRBV11-2 and TRBJ2-1; 10 bases match TRBD2. CDR1 SGHAT and CDR2 FQNNGV come from the germline V gene. The CDR3 is made up of 16 amino acids. V lost 6 bases to trimming and J lost 5 bases; unmatched junction nucleotides: 10. The CDR3 sequence is CASSSKGLAFHNEQFF. In nucleotides, the CDR3 is TGTGCCAGCAGTTCAAAGGGACTAGCGTTTCACAATGAGCAGTTCTTC.

This clonotype was detected many times. V and J are TRBV28 and TRBJ2-1; tentative D call: TRBD1 (5 bases). This CDR3 region has 16 residues. V was trimmed by 1 base and J by 3 bases, leaving 13 bases between them. Germline loops: CDR1 MDHEN, CDR2 SYDVKM. As DNA, the CDR3 is TGTGCCAGCAGTTTATTGGCAGGGCAAGGCTACAATGAGCAGTTCTTC. It encodes CASSLLAGQGYNEQFF.

This clonotype was observed a handful of times. The V call is TRBV15, the J call TRBJ2-3; 8 bases map to TRBD1. Germline-derived CDR1 and CDR2 are LNHNV and YYDKDF (reference sequence). This CDR3 region has 16 residues. V dropped 0 bases and J dropped 4; count of bases not matched to a gene: 6. The CDR3 loop is CATSRDLGQVADTQYF. The DNA for the CDR3 is TGTGCCACCAGCAGAGATCTGGGACAGGTTGCAGATACGCAGTATTTT.

This clonotype appeared a few times. The rearrangement links TRBV29-1 to TRBJ2-3; 10 bases are shared with TRBD2. The V gene end was trimmed by 6 bases and the J gene end by 2 bases; junction bases not matched to a gene: 8. Germline-derived CDR1 and CDR2 are SQVTM and ANQGSEA. This CDR3 contains 15 residues. CDR3: CSVLTLAGLTDTQYF. As DNA, the CDR3 is TGCAGCGTGCTGACACTAGCGGGACTCACAGATACGCAGTATTTT.

This clonotype came up a few times. The rearrangement uses TRBV27 and TRBJ2-1; 10 bases map to TRBD2. The germline V gene has CDR1 MNHEY and CDR2 SMNVEV (reference sequence). J lost 2 bases, V lost 6 bases, and 7 bases had no gene match. There are 16 residues in the CDR3. The CDR3 nucleotides are TGTGCCAGCAGGGTCGCAGGACTAGCGGCCTACAATGAGCAGTTCTTC. Its translation: CASRVAGLAAYNEQFF.

The CDR3 region is CSALDRTGGSEAFF. CDR3 in DNA: TGCAGTGCCCTTGATAGGACAGGGGGGTCTGAAGCTTTCTTT. The chain recombines TRBV20-1 with TRBJ1-1, with 10 bases fitting TRBD1. Germline values: CDR1 DFQATT, CDR2 SNEGSKA (reference sequence). The CDR3 extends over 14 amino acids. V shed 6 bases, J shed 6 bases, and the junction held 10 bases outside the gene matches.